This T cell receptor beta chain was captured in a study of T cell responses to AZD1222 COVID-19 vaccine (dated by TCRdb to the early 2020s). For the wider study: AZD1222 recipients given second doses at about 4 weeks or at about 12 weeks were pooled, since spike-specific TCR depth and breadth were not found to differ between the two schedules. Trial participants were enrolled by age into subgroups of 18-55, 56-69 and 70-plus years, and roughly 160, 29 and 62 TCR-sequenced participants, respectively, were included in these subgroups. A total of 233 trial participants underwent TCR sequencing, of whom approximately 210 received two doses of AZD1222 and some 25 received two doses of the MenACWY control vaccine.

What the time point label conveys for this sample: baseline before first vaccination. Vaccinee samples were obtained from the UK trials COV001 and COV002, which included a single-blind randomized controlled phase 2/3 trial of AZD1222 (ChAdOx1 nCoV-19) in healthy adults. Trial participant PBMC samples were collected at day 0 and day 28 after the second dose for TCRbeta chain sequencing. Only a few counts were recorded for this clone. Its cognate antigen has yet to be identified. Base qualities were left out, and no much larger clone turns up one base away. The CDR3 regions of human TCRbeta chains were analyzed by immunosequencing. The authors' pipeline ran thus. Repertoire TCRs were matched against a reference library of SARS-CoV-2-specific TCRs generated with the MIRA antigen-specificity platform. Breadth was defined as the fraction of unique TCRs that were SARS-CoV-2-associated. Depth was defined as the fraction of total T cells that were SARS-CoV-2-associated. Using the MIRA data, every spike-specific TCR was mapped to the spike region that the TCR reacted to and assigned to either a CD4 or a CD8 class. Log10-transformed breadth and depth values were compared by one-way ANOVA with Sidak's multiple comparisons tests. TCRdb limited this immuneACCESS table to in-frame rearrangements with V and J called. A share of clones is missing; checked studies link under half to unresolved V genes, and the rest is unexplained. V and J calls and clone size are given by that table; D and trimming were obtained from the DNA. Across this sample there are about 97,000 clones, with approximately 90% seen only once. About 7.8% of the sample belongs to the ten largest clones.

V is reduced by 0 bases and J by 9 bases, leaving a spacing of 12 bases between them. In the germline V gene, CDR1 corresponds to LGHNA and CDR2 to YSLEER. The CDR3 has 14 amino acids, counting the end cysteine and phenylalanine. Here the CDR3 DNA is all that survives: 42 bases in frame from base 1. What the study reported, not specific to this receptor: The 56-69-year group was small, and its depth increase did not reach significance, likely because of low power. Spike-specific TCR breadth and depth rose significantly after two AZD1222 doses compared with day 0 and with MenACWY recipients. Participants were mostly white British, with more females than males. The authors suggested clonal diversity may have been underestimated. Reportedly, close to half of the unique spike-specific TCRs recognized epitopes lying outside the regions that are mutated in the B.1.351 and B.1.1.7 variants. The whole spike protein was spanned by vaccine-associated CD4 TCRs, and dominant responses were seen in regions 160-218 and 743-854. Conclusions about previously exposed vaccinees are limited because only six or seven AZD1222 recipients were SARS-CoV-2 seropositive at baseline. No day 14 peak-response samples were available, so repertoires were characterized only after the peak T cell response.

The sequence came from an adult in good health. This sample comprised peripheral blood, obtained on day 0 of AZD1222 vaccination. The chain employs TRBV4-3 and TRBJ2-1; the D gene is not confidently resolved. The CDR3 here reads CASSQEYSWGEQFF. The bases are TGCGCCAGCAGCCAAGAATACTCCTGGGGTGAGCAGTTCTTC.